These T cell receptor beta chains were read from a single sample in a study of control samples from healthy donors and cancer patients. The data were produced by immunoSEQ multiplex PCR, yet TCRdb's version contains in-frame clones alone and is incomplete. The profile shows 35,000 to 55,000 clones, roughly 65% of them singletons. The sequencing input was formalin-fixed, paraffin-embedded tissue. These TCRs come from a male donor with melanoma. Both conserved end residues are part of each CDR3. Fields, in order: D gene, V gene, J gene, clone size, CDR3 protein, CDR3 DNA. D genes are given only for firm matches. Not every row has a clone size; where given, it reads once, few, many or a size class.

NA	TRBV6-2/TRBV6-3	TRBJ2-5	NA	CASSRDTLRRYF	TGTGCCAGCAGCCGGGACACCCTAAGACGGTACTTC
NA	TRBV5-1	TRBJ2-3	NA	CASSLGQEGNTQYF	TGCGCCAGCAGCTTAGGGCAGGAGGGAAATACGCAGTATTTT
NA	TRBV24-1	TRBJ2-7	NA	CATSDPGGQIPYEQYF	TGTGCCACCAGTGATCCGGGGGGACAAATCCCCTACGAGCAGTACTTC
NA	TRBV19	TRBJ1-2	NA	CASSIVGTLNYGYTF	TGTGCCAGTAGTATCGTGGGGACTCTGAACTATGGCTACACCTTC
TRBD2	TRBV2	TRBJ2-1	few	CASRGTSGGGQFF	TGTGCCAGCCGCGGGACTAGCGGAGGGGGGCAGTTCTTC
TRBD1	TRBV19	TRBJ1-5	NA	CASSMLQGLGQPQHF	TGTGCCAGTAGTATGTTACAGGGGCTGGGTCAGCCCCAGCATTTT
NA	TRBV2	TRBJ1-6	NA	CASTIYRGNSPLHF	TGTGCCAGCACCATTTACCGGGGGAATTCACCCCTCCACTTT
NA	TRBV9	TRBJ2-2	NA	CASSAGSTGELFF	TGTGCCAGCAGCGCAGGGTCCACCGGGGAGCTGTTTTTT
NA	TRBV20-1	TRBJ2-1	NA	CSARQYNEQFF	TGCAGTGCTAGACAATACAATGAGCAGTTCTTC
NA	TRBV3-1/TRBV3-2	TRBJ1-5	NA	CASSQAGFDQPQHF	TGTGCCAGCAGCCAAGCCGGTTTCGATCAGCCCCAGCATTTT
NA	TRBV5-1	TRBJ2-3	NA	CASSLAEASTQYF	TGCGCCAGCAGCTTGGCCGAGGCTAGTACGCAGTATTTT
NA	TRBV3-1/TRBV3-2	TRBJ2-2	NA	CASRSGGTGELFF	TGTGCCAGCAGGTCCGGAGGGACCGGGGAGCTGTTTTTT
NA	TRBV30	TRBJ2-2	few	CAWSVRTLNTGELFF	TGTGCCTGGAGTGTTAGAACTTTGAACACCGGGGAGCTGTTTTTT
NA	TRBV28	TRBJ2-7	NA	CASSLGQGGQYF	TGTGCCAGCAGTTTAGGCCAGGGGGGGCAGTACTTC
NA	TRBV7-6	TRBJ1-1	NA	CASSPRSGGYTEAFF	TGTGCCAGCAGCCCCCGCTCGGGGGGGTACACTGAAGCTTTCTTT
NA	TRBV19	TRBJ2-3	NA	CASSIGGTSTDTQYF	TGTGCCAGTAGTATAGGCGGGACTAGCACAGATACGCAGTATTTT
TRBD1	TRBV7-9	TRBJ2-7	many	CAVTGTAYEQYF	TGTGCCGTTACCGGGACAGCTTACGAGCAGTACTTC